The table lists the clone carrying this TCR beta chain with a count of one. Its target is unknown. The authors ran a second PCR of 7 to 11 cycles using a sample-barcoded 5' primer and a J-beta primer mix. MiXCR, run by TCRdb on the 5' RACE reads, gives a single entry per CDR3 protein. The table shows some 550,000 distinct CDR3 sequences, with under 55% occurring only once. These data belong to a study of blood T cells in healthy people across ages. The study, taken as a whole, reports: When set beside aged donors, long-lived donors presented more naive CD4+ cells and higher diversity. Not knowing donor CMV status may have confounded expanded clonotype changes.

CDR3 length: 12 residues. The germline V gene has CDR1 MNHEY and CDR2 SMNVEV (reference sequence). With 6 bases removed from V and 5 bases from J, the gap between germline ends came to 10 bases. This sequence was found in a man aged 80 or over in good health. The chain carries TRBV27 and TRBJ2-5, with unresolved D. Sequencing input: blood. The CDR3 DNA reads TGTGCCAGCAGACTTTATAGGGAGACCCAGTACTTC. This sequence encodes CASRLYRETQYF.